The clone carrying this T cell receptor beta chain occurred a few times. The target antigen is unknown. This sample is part of a study of cytomegalovirus exposure and HLA in healthy donors. All donors participated as healthy donors of bone marrow. V lost 2 bases, J lost 7 bases, and 8 bases stayed unmatched. Germline V gene lookup returns CDR1 MNHNS and CDR2 SASEGT. This CDR3 has 15 amino acids. Amplification used 60 Vbeta primers and 13 Jbeta primers. The assay was immunoSEQ multiplex PCR, and TCRdb's table has in-frame clones only and misses some. The sample yields some 180,000 clones, 87% seen once. Study-wide points: In a later analysis, V- and J-gene trimming of beta chains associated with a DCLRE1C missense variant, replicated independently. Earlier findings revealed that most TCR beta V segments proved productive either about 87% or about 30% of the time. When the data were analyzed later, several of the most significant clusters appeared to be linked to common viral pathogens.

Sample: PBMCs. This sequence originates from a girl under three years old in good health and CMV-seronegative. This sequence joins TRBV6-1 and TRBJ1-5, with 7 bases that match TRBD1. This CDR3 reads CASSESRWTGQPQHF. The CDR3 region has the DNA TGTGCCAGCAGTGAATCGAGGTGGACAGGACAGCCCCAGCATTTT.